A selection of T cell receptor beta chains follows, all from one sample in a study of spatial heterogeneity in lung cancer. TCRdb fed the 5' RACE reads into MiXCR, producing one record per CDR3 protein. The repertoire holds under 50,000 distinct CDR3 sequences, with roughly 5.6% as singletons. This specimen was PBMCs, taken at surgery. The origin of the receptors is a female donor with early-stage non-small cell lung cancer. CDR3s include the opening cysteine and the closing phenylalanine or tryptophan. The order of the fields is V gene, D gene, CDR3 length, J gene, clone size, CDR3 DNA, CDR3 protein. The D gene is left open where the match is weak. Not all rows give a size; the values are once, few, many and, for expanded clones, a class.

>TRBV5-1|NA|15|TRBJ2-7|many
TGCGCCAGCAGCACTCCCCCGGGGGCAAGCTACGAGCAGTACTTC
CASSTPPGASYEQYF
>TRBV7-9|TRBD1|16|TRBJ2-6|many
TGTGCCAGCAGCTTAATCAGGGGGAGAGGGGCCAACGTCCTGACTTTC
CASSLIRGRGANVLTF
>TRBV2|TRBD2|19|TRBJ2-3|many
TGTGCCAGTCCTAGGACTAGCGGGGGCCTGCCCCCTAGCACAGATACGCAGTATTTT
CASPRTSGGLPPSTDTQYF
>TRBV6-5|TRBD1|15|TRBJ1-1|many
TGTGCCAGCAGTCCCCTGGGACAGGGGAACACTGAAGCTTTCTTT
CASSPLGQGNTEAFF
>TRBV29-1|TRBD2|14|TRBJ2-3|many
TGCAGCGTGGGTCCTAGCGGGGTCGAAGATACGCAGTATTTT
CSVGPSGVEDTQYF
>TRBV18|NA|17|TRBJ1-5|many
TGTGCCAGCTCTCTATTCGGGACCTCAGGGGGCAATCAGCCCCAGCATTTT
CASSLFGTSGGNQPQHF
>TRBV12-3/TRBV12-4|NA|13|TRBJ1-5|NA
TGTGCCAGCAGTTTGCTGGACGATCAGCCCCAGCATTTT
CASSLLDDQPQHF
>TRBV30|NA|12|TRBJ1-2|many
TGTGCCTGGAGGTCCACCGGACATGGCTACACCTTC
CAWRSTGHGYTF
>TRBV6-5|TRBD1|15|TRBJ1-6|many
TGTGCCAGCAGGCCGCCCGGGACAGGGACTTCACCCCTCCACTTT
CASRPPGTGTSPLHF
>TRBV6-5|NA|14|TRBJ2-6|many
TGTGCCAGCAGGCACAGCTCTGGGGCCAACGTCCTGACTTTC
CASRHSSGANVLTF
>TRBV11-2|TRBD2|17|TRBJ2-5|many
TGTGCCAGCAGCTTAGAGGGACTAGCGGGGGGGCCGGAGACCCAGTACTTC
CASSLEGLAGGPETQYF
>TRBV12-5|NA|14|TRBJ2-1|NA
TGTGCTAGTGGTTTGGAAGGGGGTCCAAATGAGCAGTTCTTC
CASGLEGGPNEQFF
>TRBV30|NA|15|TRBJ2-1|many
TGTGCCTGGGGGGGGAGTGCCAGCTCCTACAATGAGCAGTTCTTC
CAWGGSASSYNEQFF
>TRBV24-1|TRBD1|15|TRBJ2-7|NA
TGTGCCACCAGTGGCCGGGACAGGAGCCCCTACGAGCAGTACTTC
CATSGRDRSPYEQYF
>TRBV16|NA|17|TRBJ1-1|few
TGTGCCAGCAGCCAACGGGCACAGTTCGGGGGAGCCACTGAAGCTTTCTTT
CASSQRAQFGGATEAFF
>TRBV12-3/TRBV12-4|NA|12|TRBJ1-2|many
TGTGCCAGCAGTCCAGGGGCGGGGGGCTACACCTTC
CASSPGAGGYTF
>TRBV3-1|NA|15|TRBJ2-1|many
TGTGCCAGCAGCCAAGCTAGCACCGCCTACAATGAGCAGTTCTTC
CASSQASTAYNEQFF
>TRBV6-5|NA|13|TRBJ1-1|NA
TGTGCCAGCAGTTACTCGATAGGGTCTGAAGCTTTCTTT
CASSYSIGSEAFF
>TRBV6-2/TRBV6-3|NA|13|TRBJ2-3|many
TGTGCCAGCAGCCGGGATGCAGTAAATACGCAGTATTTT
CASSRDAVNTQYF
>TRBV29-1|NA|14|TRBJ2-4|few
TGCAGCGGCAGGGACCGCCCAGGGGAAAACATTCAGTACTTC
CSGRDRPGENIQYF
>TRBV7-2|NA|13|TRBJ2-1|many
TGTGCCAGCAGCATCATTCCGAGGAATGAGCAGTTCTTC
CASSIIPRNEQFF
>TRBV20-1|NA|13|TRBJ2-3|medium-sized
TGCAGTGTCCCTTTCGGGTTCACAGATACGCAGTATTTT
CSVPFGFTDTQYF
>TRBV29-1|NA|11|TRBJ2-5|many
TGCAGCGTTTGGGGTAGGGAGACCCAGTACTTC
CSVWGRETQYF
>TRBV5-8|TRBD1|15|TRBJ2-1|NA
TGTGCCAGCAGCCAACAGGGGAGCTCCTACAATGAGCAGTTCTTC
CASSQQGSSYNEQFF
>TRBV3-1|NA|14|TRBJ2-7|many
TGTGCCAGCAGCCAATTGGGCCGCGACTACGAGCAGTACTTC
CASSQLGRDYEQYF
>TRBV7-2|NA|15|TRBJ2-7|few
TGTGCCAGCAGCTTAAACCCGACAGGTACCTACGAGCAGTACTTC
CASSLNPTGTYEQYF
>TRBV20-1|NA|12|TRBJ2-3|many
TGCAGCTTTTCTAGGGCCACAGATACGCAGTATTTT
CSFSRATDTQYF
>TRBV4-3|TRBD1|15|TRBJ2-7|NA
TGCGCCAGCAGCCAAGAAAGGGACAGCGCCTACGAGCAGTACTTC
CASSQERDSAYEQYF
>TRBV5-1|TRBD2|14|TRBJ2-5|NA
TGCGCCAGCAGCCTAGCGGGACTCCAAGAGACCCAGTACTTC
CASSLAGLQETQYF
>TRBV12-3/TRBV12-4|TRBD2|15|TRBJ2-3|few
TGTGCCAGCAGTTTGGCGGGGGGAGAAGAAGACACGCAGTATTTT
CASSLAGGEEDTQYF
>TRBV7-9|NA|17|TRBJ1-1|few
TGTGCCAGCAGCTTGAAGGCCCTCACCGAATTGAACACTGGAGCTTTCTTT
CASSLKALTELNTGAFF
>TRBV2|NA|11|TRBJ2-5|few
TGTGCCAGCATGTACCAAGAGACCCAGTACTTC
CASMYQETQYF
>TRBV27|NA|12|TRBJ2-1|few
TGTGCCAGCAGGGCGGGGGCGGCTGAGCAGTTCTTC
CASRAGAAEQFF
>TRBV29-1|NA|14|TRBJ1-1|medium-sized
TGCAGCGTTGGGTTTGGCGGCGTTTTCACTGAAGCTTTCTTT
CSVGFGGVFTEAFF
>TRBV5-4|NA|15|TRBJ2-5|many
TGTGCCAGCAGCTTGGAGCTCGGCAGACAAGAGACCCAGTACTTC
CASSLELGRQETQYF
>TRBV5-1|NA|15|TRBJ1-6|many
TGCGCCAGCAGCCCCGACGGGACTATTAATTCACCCCTCCACTTT
CASSPDGTINSPLHF
>TRBV7-2|NA|16|TRBJ2-3|many
TGTGCCAGCAGCTTAGATGGGCGGGGTACGACAGATACGCAGTATTTT
CASSLDGRGTTDTQYF
>TRBV6-5|TRBD2|17|TRBJ2-6|many
TGTGCCAGCAAAACCTTAGGCGGGGGCTCTGGGGCCAACGTCCTGACTTTC
CASKTLGGGSGANVLTF
>TRBV25-1|NA|13|TRBJ1-1|many
TGTGCCAGCAGAGAAACAGGGACCACTGAAGCTTTCTTT
CASRETGTTEAFF
>TRBV9|NA|14|TRBJ1-3|many
TGTGCCAGCAGCCCCATAGGAACTGGAAACACCATATATTTT
CASSPIGTGNTIYF
>TRBV29-1|NA|13|TRBJ1-6|many
TGCAGCGTTGAAGATCGTGATAATTCACCCCTCCACTTT
CSVEDRDNSPLHF
>TRBV6-5|NA|15|TRBJ2-7|NA
TGTGCCAGCAGTTACTCCCCCGGGGAAGCCTACGAGCAGTACTTC
CASSYSPGEAYEQYF